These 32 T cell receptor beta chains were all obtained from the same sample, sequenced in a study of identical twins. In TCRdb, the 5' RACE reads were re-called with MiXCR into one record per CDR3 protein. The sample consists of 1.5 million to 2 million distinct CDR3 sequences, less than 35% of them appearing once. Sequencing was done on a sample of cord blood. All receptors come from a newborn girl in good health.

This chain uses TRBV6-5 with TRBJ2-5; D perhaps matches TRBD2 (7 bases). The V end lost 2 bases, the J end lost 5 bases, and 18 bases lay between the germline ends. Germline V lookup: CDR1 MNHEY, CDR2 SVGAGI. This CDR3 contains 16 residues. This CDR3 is CASSYGGGVKFETQYF. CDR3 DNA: TGTGCCAGCAGTTACGGGGGGGGCGTGAAATTTGAGACCCAGTACTTC.

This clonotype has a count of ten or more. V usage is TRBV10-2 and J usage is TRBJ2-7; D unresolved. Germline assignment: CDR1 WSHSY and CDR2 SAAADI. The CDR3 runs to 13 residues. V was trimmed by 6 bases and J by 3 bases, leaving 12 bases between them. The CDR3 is CASSQYSDYEQYF. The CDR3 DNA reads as TGCGCCAGCAGCCAATACTCAGACTACGAGCAGTACTTC.

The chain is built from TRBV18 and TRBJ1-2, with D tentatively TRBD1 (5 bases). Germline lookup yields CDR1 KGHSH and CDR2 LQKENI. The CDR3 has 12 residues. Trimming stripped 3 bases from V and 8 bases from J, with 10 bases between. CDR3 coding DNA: TGTGCCAGCTCACCCGTCAGGGAGGGCTACACCTTC. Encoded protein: CASSPVREGYTF.

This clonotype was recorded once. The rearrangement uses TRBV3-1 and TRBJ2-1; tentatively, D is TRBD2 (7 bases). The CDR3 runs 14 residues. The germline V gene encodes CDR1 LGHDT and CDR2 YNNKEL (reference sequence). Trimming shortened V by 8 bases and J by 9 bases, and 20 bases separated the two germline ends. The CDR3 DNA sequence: TGTGCCAGCTCACCTATAGGGGGGGCCCGTGAGCAGTTCTTC. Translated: CASSPIGGAREQFF.

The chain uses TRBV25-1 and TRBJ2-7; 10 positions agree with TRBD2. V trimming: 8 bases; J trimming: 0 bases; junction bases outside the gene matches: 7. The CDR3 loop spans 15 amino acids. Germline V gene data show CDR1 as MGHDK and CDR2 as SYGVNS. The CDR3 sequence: CASARSGRSSYEQYF. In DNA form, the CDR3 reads TGTGCCAGCGCCCGTAGCGGGAGGAGCTCCTACGAGCAGTACTTC.

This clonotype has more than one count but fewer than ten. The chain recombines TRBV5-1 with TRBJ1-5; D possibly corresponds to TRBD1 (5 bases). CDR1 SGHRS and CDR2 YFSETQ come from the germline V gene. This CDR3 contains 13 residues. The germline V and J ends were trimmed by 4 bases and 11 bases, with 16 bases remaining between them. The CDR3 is CASSAGDLGAQHF. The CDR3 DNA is TGCGCCAGCAGCGCCGGTGACCTAGGGGCCCAGCATTTT.

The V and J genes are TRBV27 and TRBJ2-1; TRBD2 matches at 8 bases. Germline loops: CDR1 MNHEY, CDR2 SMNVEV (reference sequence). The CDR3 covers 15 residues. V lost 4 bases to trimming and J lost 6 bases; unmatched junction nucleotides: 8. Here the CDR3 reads CASSSAGTRGNEQFF. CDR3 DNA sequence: TGTGCCAGCAGTTCAGCCGGGACTAGAGGCAATGAGCAGTTCTTC.

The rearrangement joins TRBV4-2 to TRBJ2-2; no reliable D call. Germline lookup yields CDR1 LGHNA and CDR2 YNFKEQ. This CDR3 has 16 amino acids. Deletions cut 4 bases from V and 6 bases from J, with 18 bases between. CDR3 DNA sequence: TGTGCCAGCAGCCCCCGTTTTCGCGGTGGGGCCGGGGAGCTGTTTTTT. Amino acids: CASSPRFRGGAGELFF.

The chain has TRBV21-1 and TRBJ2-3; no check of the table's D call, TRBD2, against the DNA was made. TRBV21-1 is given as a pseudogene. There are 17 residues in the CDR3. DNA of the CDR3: TGTGCCAGCAACAGAGCTAGCGGGAGGGGAGGGACAGATACGCAGTATTTT. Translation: CASNRASGRGGTDTQYF.

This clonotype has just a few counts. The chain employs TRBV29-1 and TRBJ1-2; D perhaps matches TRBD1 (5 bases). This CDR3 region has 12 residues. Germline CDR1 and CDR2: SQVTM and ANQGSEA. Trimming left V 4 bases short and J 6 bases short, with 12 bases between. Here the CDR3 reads CSVVAGSDGYTF. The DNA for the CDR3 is TGCAGCGTTGTGGCAGGGTCGGATGGCTACACCTTC.

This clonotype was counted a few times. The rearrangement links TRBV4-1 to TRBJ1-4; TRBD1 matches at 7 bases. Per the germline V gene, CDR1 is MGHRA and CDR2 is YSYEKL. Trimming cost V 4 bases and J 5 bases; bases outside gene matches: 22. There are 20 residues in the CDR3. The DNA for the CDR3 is TGCGCCAGCAGCCCCCGGACAGGCACATGGTTCGCACTGGGGAATGAAAAACTGTTTTTT. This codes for CASSPRTGTWFALGNEKLFF.

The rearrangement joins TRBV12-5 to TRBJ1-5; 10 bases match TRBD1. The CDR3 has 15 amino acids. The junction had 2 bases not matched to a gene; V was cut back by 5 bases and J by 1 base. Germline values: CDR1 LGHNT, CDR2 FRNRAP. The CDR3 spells CASGAGQGSNQPQHF. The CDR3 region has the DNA TGTGCTAGTGGTGCGGGACAGGGGAGCAATCAGCCCCAGCATTTT. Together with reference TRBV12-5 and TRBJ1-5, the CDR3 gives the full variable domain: DARVTQTPRHKVTEMGQEVTMRCQPILGHNTVFWYRQTMMQGLELLAYFRNRAPLDDSGMPKDRFSAEMPDATLATLKIQPSEPRDSAVYFCASGAGQGSNQPQHFGDGTRLSIL.

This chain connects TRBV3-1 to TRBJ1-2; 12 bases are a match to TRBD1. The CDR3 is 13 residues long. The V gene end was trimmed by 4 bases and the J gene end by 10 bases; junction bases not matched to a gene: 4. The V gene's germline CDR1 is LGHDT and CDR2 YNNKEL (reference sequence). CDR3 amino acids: CASSPRDRGPYTF. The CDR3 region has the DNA TGTGCCAGCAGCCCCCGGGACAGGGGGCCCTACACCTTC. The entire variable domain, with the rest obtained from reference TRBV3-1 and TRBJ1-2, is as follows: DTAVSQTPKYLVTQMGNDKSIKCEQNLGHDTMYWYKQDSKKFLKIMFSYNNKELIINETVPNRFSPKSPDKAHLNLHINSLELGDSAVYFCASSPRDRGPYTFGSGTRLTVV.

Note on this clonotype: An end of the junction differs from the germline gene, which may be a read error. The CDR3 reads CATSREPPRTRFSGNTIYF. The CDR3 DNA reads as TGTGCCACCAGCCGAGAACCCCCCCGTACACGGTTCTCTGGAAACACCATATATTTT. The V gene is TRBV15, the J gene TRBJ1-3; unclear D gene. This CDR3 has 19 residues. The germline gives CDR1 LNHNV, CDR2 YYDKDF (reference sequence).

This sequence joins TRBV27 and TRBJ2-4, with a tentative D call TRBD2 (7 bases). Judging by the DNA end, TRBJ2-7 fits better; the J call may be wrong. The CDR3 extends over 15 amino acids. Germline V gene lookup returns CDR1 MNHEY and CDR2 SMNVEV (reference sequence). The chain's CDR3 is CASSLSAGASGEQYF. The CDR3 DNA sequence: TGTGCCAGCAGTTTATCGGCGGGGGCCTCTGGCGAGCAGTACTTC.

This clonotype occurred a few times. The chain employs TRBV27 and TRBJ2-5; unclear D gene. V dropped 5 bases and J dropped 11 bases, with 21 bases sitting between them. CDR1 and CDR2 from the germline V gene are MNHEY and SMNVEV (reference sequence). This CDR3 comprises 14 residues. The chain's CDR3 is CASSPLTVRNEQYF. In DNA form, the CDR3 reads TGTGCCAGCAGTCCCCTGACGGTCCGGAATGAGCAGTACTTC.

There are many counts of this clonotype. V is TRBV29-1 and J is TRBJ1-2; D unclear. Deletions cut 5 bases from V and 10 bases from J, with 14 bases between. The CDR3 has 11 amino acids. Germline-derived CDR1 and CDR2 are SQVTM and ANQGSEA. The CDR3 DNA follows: TGCAGCGTTAGGTTCGGGCAAGACTACACCTTC. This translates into CSVRFGQDYTF.

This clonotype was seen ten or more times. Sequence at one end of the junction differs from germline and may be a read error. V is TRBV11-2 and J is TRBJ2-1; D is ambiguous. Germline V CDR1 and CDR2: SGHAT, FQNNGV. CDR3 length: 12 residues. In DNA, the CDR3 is TGTGCCAGCAGTTTAGATCGTAATGAGCAGTTCTTC. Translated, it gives CASSLDRNEQFF.

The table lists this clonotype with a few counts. CDR3 sequence: CASSSRQGARGAEAFF. The CDR3 coding sequence is TGCGCCAGCAGCTCCAGACAGGGGGCGCGGGGCGCTGAAGCTTTCTTT. The genes are TRBV5-1 and TRBJ1-1, with 10 bases identical to TRBD1. J was trimmed by 6 bases and V by 3 bases; bases with no gene match: 11. Germline V lookup: CDR1 SGHRS, CDR2 YFSETQ. This CDR3 contains 16 residues.

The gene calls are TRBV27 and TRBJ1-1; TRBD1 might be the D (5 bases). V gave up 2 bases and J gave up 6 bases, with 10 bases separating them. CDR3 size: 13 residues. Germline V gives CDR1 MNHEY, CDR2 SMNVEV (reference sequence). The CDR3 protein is CASSLHDRSEAFF. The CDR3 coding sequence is TGTGCCAGCAGTTTACATGACAGATCTGAAGCTTTCTTT.

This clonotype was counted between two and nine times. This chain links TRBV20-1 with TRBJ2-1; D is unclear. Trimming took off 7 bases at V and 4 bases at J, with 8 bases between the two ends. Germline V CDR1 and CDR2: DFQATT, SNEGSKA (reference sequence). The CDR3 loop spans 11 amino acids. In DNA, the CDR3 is TGCAGTGGGTACAGATACAATGAGCAGTTCTTC. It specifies CSGYRYNEQFF.

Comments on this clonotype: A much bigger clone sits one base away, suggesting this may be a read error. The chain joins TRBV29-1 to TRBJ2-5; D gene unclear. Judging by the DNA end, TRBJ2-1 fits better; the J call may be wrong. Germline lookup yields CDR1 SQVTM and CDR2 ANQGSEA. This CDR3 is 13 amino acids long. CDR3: CSVDSAYQETQFF. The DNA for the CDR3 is TGCAGCGTTGATTCAGCTTACCAAGAGACCCAGTTCTTC.

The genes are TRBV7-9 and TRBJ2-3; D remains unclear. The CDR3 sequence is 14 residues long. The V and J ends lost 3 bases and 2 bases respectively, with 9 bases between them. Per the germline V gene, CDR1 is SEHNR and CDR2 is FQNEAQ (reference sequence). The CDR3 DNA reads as TGTGCCAGCAGCTTTACAGTCTACACAGATACGCAGTATTTT. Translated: CASSFTVYTDTQYF.

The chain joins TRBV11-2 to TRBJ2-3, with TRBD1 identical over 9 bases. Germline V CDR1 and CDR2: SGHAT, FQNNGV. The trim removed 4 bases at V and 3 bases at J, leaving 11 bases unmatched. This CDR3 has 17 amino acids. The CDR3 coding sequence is TGTGCCAGCAGCTACATGACAGGGGGAAGAGGAACAGATACGCAGTATTTT. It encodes CASSYMTGGRGTDTQYF.

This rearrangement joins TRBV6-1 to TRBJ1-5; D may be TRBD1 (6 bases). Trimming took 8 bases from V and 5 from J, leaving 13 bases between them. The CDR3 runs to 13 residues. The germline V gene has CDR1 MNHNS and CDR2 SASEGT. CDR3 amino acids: CASVVGAYQPQHF. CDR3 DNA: TGTGCCAGCGTGGTGGGGGCCTATCAGCCCCAGCATTTT.

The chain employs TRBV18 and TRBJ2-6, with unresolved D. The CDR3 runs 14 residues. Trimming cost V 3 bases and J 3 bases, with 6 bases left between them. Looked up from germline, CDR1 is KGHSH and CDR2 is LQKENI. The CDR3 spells CASSPKGGANVLTF. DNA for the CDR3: TGTGCCAGCTCACCGAAGGGTGGGGCCAACGTCCTGACTTTC.

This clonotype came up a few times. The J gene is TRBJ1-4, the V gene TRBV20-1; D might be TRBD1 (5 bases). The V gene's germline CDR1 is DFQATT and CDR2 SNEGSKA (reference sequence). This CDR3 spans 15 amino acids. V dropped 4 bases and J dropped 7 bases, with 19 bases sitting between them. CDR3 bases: TGCAGTGCTACACCCGGGACCACCCGGAGTGAAAAACTGTTTTTT. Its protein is CSATPGTTRSEKLFF.

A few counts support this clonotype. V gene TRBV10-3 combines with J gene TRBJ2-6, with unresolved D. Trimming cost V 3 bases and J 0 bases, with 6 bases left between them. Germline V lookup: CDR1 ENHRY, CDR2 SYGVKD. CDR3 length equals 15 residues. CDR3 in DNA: TGTGCCATCAGTGACCCAAACTCTGGGGCCAACGTCCTGACTTTC. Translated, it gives CAISDPNSGANVLTF.

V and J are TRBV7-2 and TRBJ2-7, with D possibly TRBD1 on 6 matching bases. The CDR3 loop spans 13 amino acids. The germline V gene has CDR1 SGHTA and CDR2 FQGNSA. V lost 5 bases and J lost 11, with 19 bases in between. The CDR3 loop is CASSPALQGWKYF. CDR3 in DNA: TGTGCCAGCAGCCCGGCACTACAGGGTTGGAAGTACTTC.

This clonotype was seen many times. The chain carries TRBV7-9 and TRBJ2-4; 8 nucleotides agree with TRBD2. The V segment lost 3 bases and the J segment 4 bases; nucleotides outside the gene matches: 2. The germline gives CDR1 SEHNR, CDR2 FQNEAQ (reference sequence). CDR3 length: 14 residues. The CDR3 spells CASSLTSVKNIQYF. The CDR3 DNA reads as TGTGCCAGCAGCTTGACTAGCGTTAAAAACATTCAGTACTTC.

CDR3 residues: CASSISGRAHQPQHF. The CDR3 DNA reads as TGTGCCAGTAGTATCTCTGGCAGGGCCCATCAGCCCCAGCATTTT. The J gene is TRBJ1-5, the V gene TRBV19, with D perhaps TRBD1 (5 bases). The CDR3 spans 15 residues. Germline V gene sequence: CDR1 LNHDA, CDR2 SQIVND (reference sequence). The V gene lost 3 bases and the J gene lost 5 bases, with 14 bases spanning the gap.

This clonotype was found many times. CDR3 region: CSVRTDTQYF. For the CDR3, the DNA is TGCAGCGTCCGGACAGATACGCAGTATTTT. The V call is TRBV29-1, the J call TRBJ2-3; no clear D. The CDR3 consists of 10 residues. V was pared by 6 bases and J by 3 bases, with 4 bases between. Germline V gives CDR1 SQVTM, CDR2 ANQGSEA.